Presented here are 3 T cell receptor beta chains from one specimen sequenced in a study of regulatory T cells in long-lasting Graves disease. Time point defined: newly diagnosed GD, antithyroid drugs for less than 3 months. With RNA extracted from PBMCs as input, the TCR library was made. Library construction for TCR beta used iRepertoire HTBI primers and Arm-PCR of CDR3 regions. MiXCR, run by TCRdb on the multiplex PCR reads, gives a single entry per CDR3 protein. The table lists 350,000 to 450,000 distinct CDR3 sequences, about 16% of them singletons. The same sample was also used in a study of T cells in Graves' hyperthyroidism and ophthalmopathy.

The sample here was peripheral blood mononuclear cells (PBMCs), taken at new diagnosis, from a patient treated with antithyroid drugs. The receptors shown here come from a woman in her 30s with Graves disease.

This clonotype has at least ten counts. This sequence joins TRBV12-3 or TRBV12-4 and TRBJ2-3, with no clear D. CDR3 size: 14 residues. V was cut by 6 bases and J by 0 bases, with 10 bases left in between. CDR3 amino acids: CASSLVISTDTQYF. DNA of the CDR3: TGTGCCAGCAGCCTGGTAATAAGCACAGATACGCAGTATTTT.

This clonotype was recorded many times. The chain employs TRBV18 and TRBJ2-1, with 7 bases aligning to TRBD1. CDR3 length: 14 residues. CDR1 KGHSH and CDR2 LQKENI come from the germline V gene. After removal of 4 bases from V and 2 bases from J, the junction contained 2 bases not matched to a gene. CDR3 bases: TGTGCCAGCTCACAGGGGGCGGCCTACAATGAGCAGTTCTTC. Its protein product is CASSQGAAYNEQFF. Full variable domain (remainder filled in from reference TRBV18 and TRBJ2-1): NAGVMQNPRHLVRRRGQEARLRCSPMKGHSHVYWYRQLPEEGLKFMVYLQKENIIDESGMPKERFSAEFPKEGPSILRIQQVVRGDSAAYFCASSQGAAYNEQFFGPGTRLTVL.

This clonotype has only a few counts. The rearrangement uses TRBV20-1 and TRBJ2-2; TRBD1 agrees at 8 bases. CDR1 and CDR2 from the germline V gene are DFQATT and SNEGSKA (reference sequence). The CDR3 is 16 amino acids. Unmatched junction bases numbered 6, after V lost 0 bases and J lost 3 bases. In DNA, the CDR3 is TGCAGTGCTAGAGATAACGGACAGGGTCACACCGGGGAGCTGTTTTTT. Its protein is CSARDNGQGHTGELFF.